This T cell receptor (beta chain) was sequenced during a study of stem cell transplantation in POMP-related autoinflammatory disease. Background on the study: After transplant, neutrophils and platelets showed 100% graft donor chimerism through one year.

The protocol was immunoSEQ multiplex PCR, while the TCRdb copy is restricted to in-frame clones and leaves out a portion. This sample has approximately 65,000 clones, with under 95% found just once. Study-level findings and limits: Unique TRB V-J gene pairings were limited in number in patients with PRAID.

Remarks on this clone: Its matching antigen is unknown.

PRAID combined immunodeficiency and autoinflammation. The sequence was obtained from a human patient with POMP-related autoinflammation and immune dysregulation (PRAID). Some T cells may have come from the graft donor. Sequenced here: CD4+ T cells from PBMCs, sampled after stem cell transplantation.

The CDR3 sequence: CATSDSATGALKLFF. Written as DNA, the CDR3 is TGTGCCACCAGTGATTCGGCGACAGGGGCCCTAAAACTGTTTTTT. The chain combines TRBV24-1 with TRBJ1-4; 8 bases map to TRBD1. Germline-derived CDR1 and CDR2 are KGHDR and SFDVKD. The length of the CDR3 is 15 residues. V lost 2 bases and J lost 10; bases outside the gene matches: 8.